In this sample, the clone carrying this TCR beta chain turned up a few times. Its target is unknown. This entry comes from a study of T cells after yellow fever vaccination. Germline assignment: CDR1 SGHVS and CDR2 FQNEAQ. This CDR3 contains 14 residues. V trimming: 4 bases; J trimming: 5 bases; junction bases outside the gene matches: 7. Study-wide results and limits: In post-booster samples, most primary-vaccination clones reappeared (96% CD4, about 91% CD8). Some clonotypes, a small share, were shared between CD4 and CD8 compartments.

In TCRdb, the 5' RACE reads were re-called with MiXCR into one record per CDR3 protein. This sample has a few hundred thousand distinct CDR3 sequences, with about a sixth found just once. The chain carries TRBV7-8 and TRBJ1-1; TRBD1 agrees at 7 bases. This clonotype was obtained from a man aged 18 to 30 who received the YFV17D yellow fever vaccine. The source material was PBMCs, sampled 5 to 6 days after the first yellow fever vaccination. The CDR3 loop reads CASSSKQGRTEAFF. CDR3 in DNA: TGTGCCAGCAGCTCTAAACAGGGGAGAACTGAAGCTTTCTTT.